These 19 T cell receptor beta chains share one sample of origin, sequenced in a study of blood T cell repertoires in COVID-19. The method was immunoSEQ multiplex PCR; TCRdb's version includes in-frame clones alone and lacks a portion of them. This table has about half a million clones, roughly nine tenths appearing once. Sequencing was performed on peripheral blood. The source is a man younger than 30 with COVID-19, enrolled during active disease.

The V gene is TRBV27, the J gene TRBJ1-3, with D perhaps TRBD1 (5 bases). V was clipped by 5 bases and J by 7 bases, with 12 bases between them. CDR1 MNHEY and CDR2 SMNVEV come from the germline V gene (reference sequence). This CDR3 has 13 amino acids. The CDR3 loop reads CASSRPGGNTIYF. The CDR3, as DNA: TGTGCCAGCAGTAGGCCCGGGGGGAACACCATATATTTT.

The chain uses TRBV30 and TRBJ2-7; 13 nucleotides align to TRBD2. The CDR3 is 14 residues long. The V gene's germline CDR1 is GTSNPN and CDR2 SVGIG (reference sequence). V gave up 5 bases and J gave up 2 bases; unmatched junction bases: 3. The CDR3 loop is CAWELAGGPYEQYF. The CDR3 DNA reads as TGTGCCTGGGAACTAGCGGGAGGGCCCTACGAGCAGTACTTC.

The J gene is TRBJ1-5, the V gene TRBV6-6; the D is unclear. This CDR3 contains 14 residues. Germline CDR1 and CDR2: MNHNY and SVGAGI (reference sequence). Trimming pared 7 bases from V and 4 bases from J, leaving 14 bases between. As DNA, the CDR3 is TGTGCCAGCAAGGAGGGCAGCTCGAATCAGCCCCAGCATTTT. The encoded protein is CASKEGSSNQPQHF.

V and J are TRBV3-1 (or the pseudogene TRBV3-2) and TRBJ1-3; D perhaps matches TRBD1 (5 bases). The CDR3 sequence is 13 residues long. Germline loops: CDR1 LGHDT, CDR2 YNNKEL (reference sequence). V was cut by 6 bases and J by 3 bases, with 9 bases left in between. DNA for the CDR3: TGTGCCAGCAGGACAGCAAGTGGAAACACCATATATTTT. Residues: CASRTASGNTIYF.

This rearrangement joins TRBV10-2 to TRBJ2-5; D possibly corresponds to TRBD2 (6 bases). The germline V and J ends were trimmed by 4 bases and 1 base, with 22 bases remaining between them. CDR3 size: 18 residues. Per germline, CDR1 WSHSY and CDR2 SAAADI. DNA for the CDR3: TGCGCCAGCAGTGCGGGACTCCTTTCCCCCTATTCCCAAGAGACCCAGTACTTC. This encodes CASSAGLLSPYSQETQYF.

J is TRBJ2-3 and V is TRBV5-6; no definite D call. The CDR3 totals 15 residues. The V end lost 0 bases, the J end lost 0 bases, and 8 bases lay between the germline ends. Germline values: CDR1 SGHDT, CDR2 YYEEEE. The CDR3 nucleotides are TGTGCCAGCAGCTTGGGGGCCACTAGCACAGATACGCAGTATTTT. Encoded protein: CASSLGATSTDTQYF.

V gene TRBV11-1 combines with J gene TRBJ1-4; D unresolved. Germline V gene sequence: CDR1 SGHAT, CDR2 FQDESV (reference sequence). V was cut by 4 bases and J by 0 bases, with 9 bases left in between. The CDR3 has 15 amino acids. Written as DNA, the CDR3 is TGTGCCAGCAGCTCCCGTTTCGCAACTAATGAAAAACTGTTTTTT. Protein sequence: CASSSRFATNEKLFF.

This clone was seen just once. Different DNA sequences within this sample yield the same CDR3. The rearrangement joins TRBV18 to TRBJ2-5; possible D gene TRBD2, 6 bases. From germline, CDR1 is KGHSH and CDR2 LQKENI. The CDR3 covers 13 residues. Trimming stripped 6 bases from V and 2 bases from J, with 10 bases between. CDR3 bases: TGTGCCAGCTCGTCGGGACTTCAAGAGACCCAGTACTTC. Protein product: CASSSGLQETQYF.

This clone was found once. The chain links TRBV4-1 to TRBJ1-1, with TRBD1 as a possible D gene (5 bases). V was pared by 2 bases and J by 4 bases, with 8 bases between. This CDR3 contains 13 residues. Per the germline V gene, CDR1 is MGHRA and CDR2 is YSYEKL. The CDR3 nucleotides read TGCGCCAGCAGCCAACAGGGTCGCACTGAAGCTTTCTTT. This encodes CASSQQGRTEAFF.

Here the CDR3 reads CATSEVTRGGAETQYF. The CDR3 DNA is TGTGCCACCAGTGAGGTGACTAGGGGAGGGGCAGAGACCCAGTACTTC. This chain connects TRBV24-1 to TRBJ2-5, with 7 bases fitting TRBD2. Looked up from germline, CDR1 is KGHDR and CDR2 is SFDVKD. J was trimmed by 4 bases and V by 4 bases; bases with no gene match: 11. The CDR3 loop spans 16 amino acids.

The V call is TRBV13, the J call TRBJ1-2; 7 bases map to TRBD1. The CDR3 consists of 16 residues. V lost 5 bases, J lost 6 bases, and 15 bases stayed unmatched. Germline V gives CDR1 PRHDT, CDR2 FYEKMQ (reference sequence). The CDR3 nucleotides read TGTGCCAGCAGCCGAAATGGTGACAGGGATCCGGATGGCTACACCTTC. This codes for CASSRNGDRDPDGYTF.

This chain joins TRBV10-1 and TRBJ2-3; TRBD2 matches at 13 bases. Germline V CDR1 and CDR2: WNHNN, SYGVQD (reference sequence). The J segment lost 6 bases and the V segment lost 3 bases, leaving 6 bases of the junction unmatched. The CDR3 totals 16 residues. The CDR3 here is CASSELAGGPWDTQYF. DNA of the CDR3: TGCGCCAGCAGTGAACTAGCGGGAGGGCCATGGGATACGCAGTATTTT.

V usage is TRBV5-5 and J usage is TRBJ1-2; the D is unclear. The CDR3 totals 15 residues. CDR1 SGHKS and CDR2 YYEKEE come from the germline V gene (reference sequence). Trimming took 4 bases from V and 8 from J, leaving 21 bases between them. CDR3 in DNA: TGTGCCAGCAGCGCCCCTGAGGGCGCCCTTTTAGGCTACACCTTC. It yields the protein CASSAPEGALLGYTF.

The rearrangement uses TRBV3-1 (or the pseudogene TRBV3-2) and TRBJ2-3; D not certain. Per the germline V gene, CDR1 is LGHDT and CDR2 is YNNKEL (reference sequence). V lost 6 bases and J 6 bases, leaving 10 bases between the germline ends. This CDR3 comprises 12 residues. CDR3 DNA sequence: TGTGCCAGCAGTGACATACAGGATACGCAGTATTTT. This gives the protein CASSDIQDTQYF.

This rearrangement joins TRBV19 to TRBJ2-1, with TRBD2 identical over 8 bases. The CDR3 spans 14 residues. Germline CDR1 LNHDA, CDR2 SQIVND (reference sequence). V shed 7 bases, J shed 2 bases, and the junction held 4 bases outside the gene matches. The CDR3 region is CASTLAGPYNEQFF. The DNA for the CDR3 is TGTGCCAGTACCCTAGCGGGTCCCTACAATGAGCAGTTCTTC.

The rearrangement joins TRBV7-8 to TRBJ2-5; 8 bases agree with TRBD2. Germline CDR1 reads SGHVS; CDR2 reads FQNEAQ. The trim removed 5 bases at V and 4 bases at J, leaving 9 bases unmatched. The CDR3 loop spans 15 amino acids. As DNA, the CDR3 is TGTGCCAGCAGCCCCGAGGGACTAGTCGCAGAGACCCAGTACTTC. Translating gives CASSPEGLVAETQYF. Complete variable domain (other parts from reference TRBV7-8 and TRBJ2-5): GAGVSQSPRYKVAKRGQDVALRCDPISGHVSLFWYQQALGQGPEFLTYFQNEAQLDKSGLPSDRFFAERPEGSVSTLKIQRTQQEDSAVYLCASSPEGLVAETQYFGPGTRLLVL.

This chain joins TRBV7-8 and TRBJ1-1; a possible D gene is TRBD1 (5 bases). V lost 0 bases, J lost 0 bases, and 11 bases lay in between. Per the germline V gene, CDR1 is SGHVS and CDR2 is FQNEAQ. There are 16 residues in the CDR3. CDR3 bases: TGTGCCAGCAGCTTAGCGCAAGGACACTTGAACACTGAAGCTTTCTTT. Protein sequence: CASSLAQGHLNTEAFF. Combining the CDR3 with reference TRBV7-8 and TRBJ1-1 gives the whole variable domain GAGVSQSPRYKVAKRGQDVALRCDPISGHVSLFWYQQALGQGPEFLTYFQNEAQLDKSGLPSDRFFAERPEGSVSTLKIQRTQQEDSAVYLCASSLAQGHLNTEAFFGQGTRLTVV.

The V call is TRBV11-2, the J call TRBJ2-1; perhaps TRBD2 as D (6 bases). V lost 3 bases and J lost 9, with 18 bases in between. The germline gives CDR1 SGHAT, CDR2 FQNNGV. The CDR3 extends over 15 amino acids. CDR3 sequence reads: CASSLTGVNGGEQFF. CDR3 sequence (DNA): TGTGCCAGCAGCTTGACCGGGGTAAACGGGGGTGAGCAGTTCTTC.

The CDR3 DNA is TGTGCCAGCAGCCAAGGGTACAGGGACAATCAGCCCCAGCATTTT. Translated: CASSQGYRDNQPQHF. This rearrangement joins TRBV3-1 (or the pseudogene TRBV3-2) to TRBJ1-5; D perhaps matches TRBD1 (6 bases). Germline assignment: CDR1 LGHDT and CDR2 YNNKEL (reference sequence). V shed 1 base and J shed 3 bases, with 10 bases lying between them. The CDR3 is 15 amino acids.